These 9 T cell receptor beta chains were all obtained from the same sample, sequenced in a study of identical twins. TCRdb itself ran the 5' RACE reads through MiXCR, one entry per CDR3 protein. The table shows over 200,000 distinct CDR3 sequences, with about 10% occurring only once. The sequencing input was memory T cells sorted from blood. The receptors originated from a man between 50 and 59 years old in good health.

This clonotype was detected many times. The J gene is TRBJ2-1, the V gene TRBV11-2; 13 bases fit TRBD2. This CDR3 is built from 15 residues. After removal of 4 bases from V and 3 bases from J, the junction contained 0 bases not matched to a gene. The germline V gene encodes CDR1 SGHAT and CDR2 FQNNGV. The CDR3 loop reads CASSWTSGGYNEQFF. The CDR3 DNA is TGTGCCAGCAGCTGGACTAGCGGGGGCTACAATGAGCAGTTCTTC.

The chain joins TRBV28 to TRBJ2-5; 11 nucleotides align to TRBD2. CDR3 length: 14 residues. V shed 7 bases, J shed 4 bases, and the junction held 5 bases outside the gene matches. Germline loops: CDR1 MDHEN, CDR2 SYDVKM. CDR3 DNA: TGTGCCAGCATTAGCGGGGGGGCCGGAGAGACCCAGTACTTC. Its protein is CASISGGAGETQYF.

The rearrangement joins TRBV4-1 to TRBJ2-3; 8 nucleotides align to TRBD1. V shed 0 bases, J shed 2 bases, and the junction held 13 bases outside the gene matches. CDR3 length: 19 amino acids. Germline CDR1 reads MGHRA; CDR2 reads YSYEKL. The chain's CDR3 is CASSQDIQGALIPTDTQYF. As DNA, the CDR3 is TGCGCCAGCAGCCAAGACATCCAGGGGGCCCTGATTCCCACAGATACGCAGTATTTT.

This clonotype has ten or more counts. The V and J genes are TRBV18 and TRBJ1-1, with TRBD1 matching 7 bases. The CDR3 is made up of 15 amino acids. The germline CDR1 and CDR2 sequences are KGHSH and LQKENI. V was clipped by 2 bases and J by 1 base; unmatched bases: 4. In DNA, the CDR3 is TGTGCCAGCTCACCAATCCCAGGGGGGAACACTGAAGCTTTCTTT. As protein: CASSPIPGGNTEAFF.

This clonotype was detected only a few times. This sequence joins TRBV29-1 and TRBJ1-6, with a weak D call TRBD1 (6 bases). The CDR3 runs 13 residues. Trimming removed 4 bases at V and 9 bases at J, with 13 bases between. The germline V gene has CDR1 SQVTM and CDR2 ANQGSEA. The CDR3 sequence is CSVVLRGGSPLHF. The CDR3 DNA is TGCAGCGTTGTACTCAGGGGAGGTTCACCCCTCCACTTT.

There are many counts of this clonotype. This rearrangement joins TRBV3-1 to TRBJ1-1; D ambiguous. CDR1 is LGHDT, CDR2 YNNKEL, per germline (reference sequence). The CDR3 totals 14 residues. The V and J ends lost 0 bases and 4 bases respectively, with 9 bases between them. CDR3 amino acids: CASSQDQAGTEAFF. DNA for the CDR3: TGTGCCAGCAGCCAAGACCAGGCTGGCACTGAAGCTTTCTTT.

This clonotype was detected ten times or more. In DNA, the CDR3 is TGCAGCGTTGAAGACTCAGGGCCCAAAAACATTCAGTACTTC. Amino acid sequence: CSVEDSGPKNIQYF. The rearrangement uses TRBV29-1 and TRBJ2-4; tentatively, D is TRBD1 (5 bases). From germline, CDR1 is SQVTM and CDR2 ANQGSEA. V lost 0 bases to trimming and J lost 2 bases, with 8 bases between them. The length of the CDR3 is 14 residues.

J is TRBJ2-4 and V is TRBV15, with TRBD1 matching 9 bases. CDR3 length: 15 residues. The germline CDR1 and CDR2 sequences are LNHNV and YYDKDF (reference sequence). With V trimmed by 0 bases and J by 6 bases, 3 bases remained unmatched. The chain's CDR3 is CATSRDNRGLNIQYF. CDR3 bases: TGTGCCACCAGCAGAGATAACAGGGGGCTAAACATTCAGTACTTC.

This clonotype was seen at least ten times. For the CDR3, the DNA is TGTGCCAGCAGCCCGTCCCCTGAAGTAGCAGCTTTGGGGGGCTACACCTTC. Protein product: CASSPSPEVAALGGYTF. The chain combines TRBV11-2 with TRBJ1-2; D remains unclear. This CDR3 has 17 amino acids. Trimming took 5 bases from V and 8 from J, leaving 27 bases between them. Germline loops: CDR1 SGHAT, CDR2 FQNNGV.